The 19 T cell receptor beta chains listed next were all sequenced from one sample in a study of graft-versus-host responses after intestinal transplantation. Which antigens these TCRs recognize remains unknown. The protocol was immunoSEQ multiplex PCR, while the TCRdb copy is restricted to in-frame clones and leaves out a portion. The sample has 85,000 to 100,000 clones; 85% to 95% are singletons. Here the sequenced sample was unstimulated CD8+ T cells sorted from spleen or lymph node cells, taken before intestinal transplant. Every receptor here comes from a human donor who received an intestinal transplant.

This clone has only one observation. The J gene is TRBJ2-1, the V gene TRBV27; the match to TRBD2 covers 11 bases. After removal of 5 bases from V and 4 bases from J, the junction contained 4 bases not matched to a gene. From germline, CDR1 is MNHEY and CDR2 SMNVEV (reference sequence). CDR3 length equals 15 residues. The CDR3 loop is CASSLTSGGYNEQFF. The CDR3 DNA reads as TGTGCCAGCAGTCTCACTAGCGGGGGTTACAATGAGCAGTTCTTC.

This clone was detected once. The chain uses TRBV4-3 and TRBJ2-1; 11 nucleotides agree with TRBD1. The CDR3 contains 16 residues. The germline CDR1 and CDR2 sequences are LGHNA and YSLEER. Unmatched junction bases numbered 4, after V lost 0 bases and J lost 6 bases. The CDR3: CASSQDWGQGGNEQFF. CDR3 sequence (DNA): TGCGCCAGCAGCCAAGATTGGGGACAGGGGGGCAATGAGCAGTTCTTC.

The V call is TRBV12-2, the J call TRBJ2-7; the D call of TRBD1 is as the table states it, not checked on the DNA. TRBV12-2 is deemed a pseudogene. This CDR3 comprises 16 residues. The CDR3 region is CASRLITQGALHEQYF. The CDR3 DNA sequence: TGTGCAAGTCGCTTAATTACACAGGGGGCACTTCACGAGCAGTACTTC.

CDR3 nucleotide sequence: TGCGCCAGCAGCCAAGATTTCGTTCTAGCTGAAGCTTTCTTT. Its translation: CASSQDFVLAEAFF. V gene TRBV4-1 combines with J gene TRBJ1-1, with D unclear. V lost 0 bases to trimming and J lost 6 bases, with 11 bases between them. From germline, CDR1 is MGHRA and CDR2 YSYEKL. The CDR3 runs 14 residues.

The chain joins TRBV6-1 to TRBJ1-5; a possible D gene is TRBD1 (6 bases). The CDR3 length is 15 residues. The V and J ends lost 4 bases and 6 bases respectively, with 16 bases between them. Germline CDR1 and CDR2: MNHNS and SASEGT. DNA of the CDR3: TGTGCCAGCAGTGTTACGCCAGGGGTCGGTCAGCCCCAGCATTTT. This codes for CASSVTPGVGQPQHF.

V and J are TRBV4-3 and TRBJ2-2; D perhaps matches TRBD2 (7 bases). V shed 5 bases and J shed 7 bases, with 14 bases lying between them. This CDR3 is built from 14 residues. Per the germline V gene, CDR1 is LGHNA and CDR2 is YSLEER. The CDR3 loop reads CASSEGGGGGELFF. CDR3 nucleotides: TGCGCCAGCAGCGAGGGGGGAGGGGGCGGGGAGCTGTTTTTT.

V usage is TRBV5-1 and J usage is TRBJ2-7, with D uncertain. The germline V and J ends were trimmed by 0 bases and 5 bases, with 9 bases remaining between them. The CDR3 extends over 13 amino acids. Per the germline V gene, CDR1 is SGHRS and CDR2 is YFSETQ. The CDR3 nucleotides are TGCGCCAGCAGCTTGGTGCCCGGTAACGAGCAGTACTTC. Encoded protein: CASSLVPGNEQYF.

CDR3 in amino acids: CASSQVGYGNEKLFF. The CDR3 coding sequence is TGCGCCAGCAGCCAAGTTGGATACGGGAATGAAAAACTGTTTTTT. The chain employs TRBV4-3 and TRBJ1-4; D not resolved. Germline CDR1 LGHNA, CDR2 YSLEER. V dropped 1 base and J dropped 5 bases, with 11 bases sitting between them. The CDR3 extends over 15 amino acids.

The chain couples TRBV4-3 to TRBJ2-1; D is perhaps TRBD1 (6 bases). The germline CDR1 and CDR2 sequences are LGHNA and YSLEER. The V gene lost 1 base and the J gene lost 5 bases, with 12 bases spanning the gap. This CDR3 has 15 residues. CDR3 residues: CASSQAPTGNNEQFF. CDR3 coding DNA: TGCGCCAGCAGCCAAGCCCCGACAGGCAACAATGAGCAGTTCTTC.

The V gene is TRBV28, the J gene TRBJ1-6; 8 bases agree with TRBD1. The V segment lost 9 bases and the J segment 7 bases; nucleotides outside the gene matches: 5. CDR3 size: 13 residues. CDR1 is MDHEN, CDR2 SYDVKM, per germline. The chain's CDR3 is CASTPGGNSPLHF. The CDR3 nucleotides read TGTGCCAGTACCCCAGGGGGCAATTCACCCCTCCACTTT.

The chain couples TRBV19 to TRBJ2-7, with 7 bases identical to TRBD1. J gave up 6 bases and V 3 bases, and 5 bases lay outside the gene matches. The CDR3 length is 13 residues. Germline values: CDR1 LNHDA, CDR2 SQIVND (reference sequence). In DNA, the CDR3 is TGTGCCAGTAGTATGACAGGGTCCGGCGAGCAGTACTTC. This translates into CASSMTGSGEQYF.

CDR3 in amino acids: CASSPPGSYEQYF. The CDR3 DNA is TGCGCCAGCAGCCCCCCGGGGTCCTACGAGCAGTACTTC. The V call is TRBV5-1, the J call TRBJ2-7, with D possibly being TRBD2 (5 bases). With 4 bases removed from V and 1 base from J, the gap between germline ends came to 9 bases. CDR1 and CDR2 (germline): SGHRS, YFSETQ. This CDR3 is 13 amino acids long. The full variable domain, its missing parts supplied by reference TRBV5-1 and TRBJ2-7, is KAGVTQTPRYLIKTRGQQVTLSCSPISGHRSVSWYQQTPGQGLQFLFEYFSETQRNKGNFPGRFSGRQFSNSRSEMNVSTLELGDSALYLCASSPPGSYEQYFGPGTRLTVT.

This chain connects TRBV4-3 to TRBJ1-2; D unclear. Germline CDR1 is LGHNA and CDR2 is YSLEER. The V end was cut by 0 bases, the J end by 2 bases, with 13 bases between. The CDR3 contains 16 residues. The CDR3 here is CASSQDIGFTNYGYTF. In DNA form, the CDR3 reads TGCGCCAGCAGCCAAGATATTGGCTTTACAAACTATGGCTACACCTTC.

CDR3 in amino acids: CASSLGGGYYGYTF. CDR3 bases: TGCGCCAGCAGCTTGGGGGGGGGATACTATGGCTACACCTTC. The rearrangement joins TRBV5-1 to TRBJ1-2; TRBD1 might be the D (5 bases). Germline assignment: CDR1 SGHRS and CDR2 YFSETQ. Between the trimmed V and J ends, which lost 0 bases and 3 bases, there was a span of 9 bases. The CDR3 is 14 residues long.

This CDR3 is CASSPDRVEAFF. The DNA for the CDR3 is TGTGCCAGCAGCCCCGACAGGGTTGAAGCTTTCTTT. The genes are TRBV25-1 and TRBJ1-1; TRBD1 matches at 7 bases. Germline CDR1 is MGHDK and CDR2 is SYGVNS. V was clipped by 6 bases and J by 7 bases; unmatched bases: 5. This CDR3 has 12 amino acids.

The chain uses TRBV4-2 and TRBJ2-2; D may be TRBD1 (5 bases). With 0 bases removed from V and 3 bases from J, the gap between germline ends came to 20 bases. Germline-derived CDR1 and CDR2 are LGHNA and YNFKEQ. There are 19 residues in the CDR3. The CDR3 is CASSQDLVTFDRYTGELFF. CDR3 nucleotide sequence: TGTGCCAGCAGCCAAGATCTGGTCACATTTGACAGATACACCGGGGAGCTGTTTTTT.

V is TRBV5-1 and J is TRBJ1-2; TRBD1 matches at 8 bases. Looked up from germline, CDR1 is SGHRS and CDR2 is YFSETQ. The V and J ends lost 3 bases and 1 base, in that order; junction bases with no gene match: 8. The CDR3 length is 16 residues. The CDR3 region has the DNA TGCGCCAGCAGCTCAGAACGGGACAGGCGTAACTATGGCTACACCTTC. It yields the protein CASSSERDRRNYGYTF.

The gene calls are TRBV4-3 and TRBJ2-1; tentatively, D is TRBD1 (5 bases). Trimming took 1 base from V and 1 from J, leaving 11 bases between them. The CDR3 contains 16 residues. Germline CDR1 reads LGHNA; CDR2 reads YSLEER. The CDR3 bases are TGCGCCAGCAGCCAAGGACAGACCGATTCCTACAATGAGCAGTTCTTC. Translating gives CASSQGQTDSYNEQFF.

The V call is TRBV29-1, the J call TRBJ2-1; the match to TRBD1 covers 7 bases. Germline trimming cut 7 bases from V and 7 bases from J; bases unmatched to any gene: 4. CDR3 length: 11 amino acids. Per germline, CDR1 SQVTM and CDR2 ANQGSEA. The CDR3 sequence is CSAMTGNEQFF. CDR3 bases: TGCAGCGCTATGACAGGGAATGAGCAGTTCTTC.